This TCR beta chain was profiled in a study of T cell responses to AZD1222 COVID-19 vaccine (dated by TCRdb to about 2021). Regarding the study in general: AZD1222 recipients with second doses at about 4 weeks or about 12 weeks were pooled, because spike-specific TCR depth and breadth did not differ between schedules. A total of more than 230 trial participants underwent TCR sequencing, of whom about 200 had received two doses of AZD1222 and approximately 25 had received two doses of the MenACWY control vaccine. Trial participants were enrolled into age subgroups of 18-55, 56-69 and 70-plus years, which contained 148, 28 and 57 TCR-sequenced participants, respectively.

Remarks on this clone: Its binding antigen is unknown. Base qualities are not provided; no much larger clone lies one nucleotide away.

Including the terminal cysteine and phenylalanine, the CDR3 comprises 16 residues. Of the read, only the CDR3 DNA is kept; its 48 bases are in frame from base 1. V and J are truncated by 1 base and 0 bases respectively, leaving an intervening sequence of 12 bases. Sequences MNHEY (CDR1) and SVGEGT (CDR2) are obtained from the germline V gene. Read against the paper, the sample's time point label means: baseline before first vaccination. Vaccinee samples were obtained from the UK trials COV001 and COV002, which included a single-blind randomized controlled phase 2/3 trial of AZD1222 (ChAdOx1 nCoV-19) in healthy adults. Trial participant PBMC samples were collected at day 0 and day 28 after the second dose for TCRbeta chain sequencing. The CDR3 regions of human TCRbeta chains were analyzed by immunosequencing. As for the original processing: TCRs in the repertoires were matched against a reference library of SARS-CoV-2-specific TCRs that had been generated with the MIRA antigen-specificity platform. Breadth was defined as the fraction of unique TCRs that were SARS-CoV-2-associated. Depth was defined as the fraction of total T cells that were SARS-CoV-2-associated. Using the MIRA data, every spike-specific TCR was mapped to the spike region that the TCR reacted to and assigned to either a CD4 or a CD8 class. Log10-transformed breadth and depth values were compared by one-way ANOVA with Sidak's multiple comparisons tests. As stored in TCRdb, this immuneACCESS dataset retains in-frame rearrangements with V and J assigned. A fraction of the clones does not appear; measured against another copy, unresolved V genes explain less than half of the discrepancy, and the remainder lacks a known reason. V, J and clone size reflect that table, while D and trimming were determined from the DNA. Present in this sample are around 130,000 clones, around 94% of which were seen just once. The ten largest clones take up approximately 7% of the sample.

Beyond this particular receptor, the publication reports: Because no samples from the day 14 peak response were available, repertoires could be characterized only after the peak T cell response. Spike-specific TCR breadth and depth rose significantly after two AZD1222 doses compared with day 0 and with MenACWY recipients. In the small 56-69-year group, the increase in depth fell short of significance, most likely because of low power. The vaccine-associated CD4 TCRs covered the entire spike protein, and the dominant responses fell in regions 160-218 and 743-854. Reportedly, almost half of the unique spike-specific TCRs recognized epitopes lying outside the regions that are mutated in the B.1.351 and B.1.1.7 variants. Participants were mostly white British, with more females than males. The authors suggested clonal diversity may have been underestimated. Conclusions about previously exposed vaccinees are limited, since just a handful of AZD1222 recipients were seropositive for SARS-CoV-2 at baseline.

The rearranged chain carries TRBV6-2 or TRBV6-3 and TRBJ1-1, with the D gene uncertain. The sample consisted of peripheral blood, taken on day 0 of AZD1222 vaccination. The receptor was isolated from an adult in good health. The CDR3 loop reads CASSYYVGSMNTEAFF. The sequence in DNA is TGTGCCAGCAGTTACTACGTGGGCAGCATGAACACTGAAGCTTTCTTT.